The present T cell receptor (beta chain) was sequenced within a study of blood T cell repertoires in COVID-19. Turning to the study itself: Both acute and convalescent COVID-19 samples were obtained from the United States, Italy and Spain. Nucleic acid was either cDNA or gDNA, and it came from T cells, B-cell-depleted T cells, or PBMCs.

CDR1 and CDR2 (germline): SEHNR, FQNEAQ (reference sequence). V lost 5 bases and J lost 6; bases outside the gene matches: 9. The CDR3 covers 15 residues. Original processing methods: Estimates of nucleated cell counts were drawn from the amplification of reference gene primers. Sequencing used immunoSEQ multiplex PCR; TCRdb keeps in-frame clones, though not all of them. That table is the source of V, J and clone size, and D and trimming were worked out from the DNA. The sample consists of about 210,000 clones, more than 70% of them appearing once. This TCR derives from a human donor in a cohort sampled during active COVID-19. The sequenced sample was peripheral blood. The chain uses TRBV7-9 and TRBJ2-1, with TRBD2 identical over 8 bases. The CDR3 spells CASSPSGRGGNEQFF. The CDR3 nucleotides read TGTGCCAGCAGCCCAAGCGGGAGAGGGGGCAATGAGCAGTTCTTC.